This TCR beta chain was retrieved from a study of Ad26.COV2.S vaccination and SARS-CoV-2 variants. Across the study: The vaccine Ad26.COV2.S was put into the muscle once, or twice with 56 days between.

Note on this clone: The antigen remains unidentified.

Repertoires were generated with immunoSEQ multiplex PCR, while TCRdb's copy carries only in-frame clones and drops some. In the table there are roughly 400,000 clones, about 92% of which are singletons. Regarding treatment: around 19 received Ad26.COV2.S at low or high dose, single or two shots; 5 received placebo; per-sample allocation not given. After the first vaccine or placebo injection, samples were drawn on day 63. An Ad26 vector expressing Wuhan-strain SARS-CoV-2 spike constituted the vaccine. Trimming at V came to 7 bases and at J to 4 bases, leaving 12 bases not matched to a gene. The CDR3 length is 16 residues. Germline CDR1 is LNHDA and CDR2 is SQIVND (reference sequence). Study findings and constraints: Following vaccination, spike-specific CD8+ and CD4+ T cell responses reportedly exhibited substantial breadth. Individuals receiving vaccine had higher spike-specific TCR breadth than placebo recipients did.

This receptor was taken from a person aged 18-60 years who received the Ad26.COV2.S COVID-19 vaccine or a placebo. This rearrangement joins TRBV19 to TRBJ2-2, with TRBD2 matching over 7 bases. The source material was peripheral blood, sampled in a trial of Ad26.COV2.S vaccine versus placebo. The CDR3 sequence: CASTEASGAFTGELFF. As DNA, the CDR3 is TGTGCCAGTACAGAGGCTAGCGGAGCTTTCACCGGGGAGCTGTTTTTT. The whole variable domain, filled in from reference TRBV19 and TRBJ2-2, reads DGGITQSPKYLFRKEGQNVTLSCEQNLNHDAMYWYRQDPGQGLRLIYYSQIVNDFQKGDIAEGYSVSREKKESFPLTVTSAQKNPTAFYLCASTEASGAFTGELFFGEGSRLTVL.